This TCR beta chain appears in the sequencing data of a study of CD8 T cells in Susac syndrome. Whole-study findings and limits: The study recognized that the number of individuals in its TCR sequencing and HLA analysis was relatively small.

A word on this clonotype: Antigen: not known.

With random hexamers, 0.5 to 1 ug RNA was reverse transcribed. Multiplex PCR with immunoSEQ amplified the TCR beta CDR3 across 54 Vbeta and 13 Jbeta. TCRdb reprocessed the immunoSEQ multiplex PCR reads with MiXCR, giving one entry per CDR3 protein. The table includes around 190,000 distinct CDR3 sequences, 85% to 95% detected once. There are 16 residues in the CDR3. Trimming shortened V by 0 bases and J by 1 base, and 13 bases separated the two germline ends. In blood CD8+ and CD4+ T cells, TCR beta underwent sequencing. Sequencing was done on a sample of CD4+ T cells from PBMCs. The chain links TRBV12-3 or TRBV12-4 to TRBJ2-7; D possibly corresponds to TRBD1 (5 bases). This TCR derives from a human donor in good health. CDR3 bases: TGTGCCAGCAGTTTAGCGAAGGGGTTGGGGTCCTACGAGCAGTACTTC. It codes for CASSLAKGLGSYEQYF.